This is a list of T cell receptor beta chains from one sample in a study of blood T cells in healthy people across ages. One entry per CDR3 protein results from TCRdb running MiXCR on the 5' RACE reads. Of about 780,000 distinct CDR3 sequences listed, about 45% were seen once; the top ten hold 18%. Source material: blood. These receptors were taken from an elderly man in good health. CDR3s include the opening cysteine and the closing phenylalanine or tryptophan. The D gene is left open where the match is weak. For some rows the clone size is stated as once, few or many, or as a class when expanded; others skip it.

v_call: TRBV7-2
d_call: -
clone_size: many
j_call: TRBJ2-3
cdr3_nt: TGTGCCAGCAGCCTCAGGGCGCGGGATACGCAGTATTTT
cdr3_aa: CASSLRARDTQYF

v_call: TRBV29-1
d_call: -
clone_size: once
j_call: TRBJ2-1
cdr3_nt: TGCAGCGTTCTAACGGGACGCAGCTACGAGCAGTTCTTC
cdr3_aa: CSVLTGRSYEQFF

v_call: TRBV28
d_call: TRBD2
clone_size: few
j_call: TRBJ2-7
cdr3_nt: TGTGCCAGCAGTTTGGGGGGGGAAGCCTACGAGCAGTACTTC
cdr3_aa: CASSLGGEAYEQYF

v_call: TRBV21-1
d_call: -
clone_size: -
j_call: TRBJ2-7
cdr3_nt: TGTGCCAGCCCAAACCCCGGGACAGGGGTATCCTACGAGCAGTACTTC
cdr3_aa: CASPNPGTGVSYEQYF

v_call: TRBV4-3
d_call: -
clone_size: -
j_call: TRBJ2-7
cdr3_nt: TGCGCCAGCAGCCAAGATTGGAGCCCACAGGGATATACCTACGAGCAGTACTTC
cdr3_aa: CASSQDWSPQGYTYEQYF

v_call: TRBV28
d_call: -
clone_size: -
j_call: TRBJ2-3
cdr3_nt: TGTGCCAGCAGTAAAGGAGGGATTACCACAGATACGCAGTATTTT
cdr3_aa: CASSKGGITTDTQYF

v_call: TRBV18
d_call: -
clone_size: few
j_call: TRBJ2-5
cdr3_nt: TGTGCCAGCTCAACCAACGGGGCCCAAGAGACCCAGTACTTC
cdr3_aa: CASSTNGAQETQYF

v_call: TRBV5-6
d_call: TRBD2
clone_size: few
j_call: TRBJ2-1
cdr3_nt: TGTGCCAGCAGCGGCCTGGATGGGACTACCCGCAATGAGCAGTTCTTC
cdr3_aa: CASSGLDGTTRNEQFF

v_call: TRBV10-3
d_call: -
clone_size: once
j_call: TRBJ2-5
cdr3_nt: TGTGCCATCAGTGAGGGGGTTGTACCGGAGACCCAGTACTTC
cdr3_aa: CAISEGVVPETQYF

v_call: TRBV28
d_call: TRBD1
clone_size: -
j_call: TRBJ1-2
cdr3_nt: TGTGCCAGCAAACTACGACAGGGACATGGCTACACCTTC
cdr3_aa: CASKLRQGHGYTF

v_call: TRBV20-1
d_call: -
clone_size: -
j_call: TRBJ2-4
cdr3_nt: TGCAGTGCTAGAGATAGAGGGACCATCGGAAACATTCAGTACTTC
cdr3_aa: CSARDRGTIGNIQYF

v_call: TRBV20-1
d_call: TRBD2
clone_size: -
j_call: TRBJ2-1
cdr3_nt: TGCAGTGCTAGCACTAGCGGGAGAAGATCCTACAATGAGCAGTTCTTC
cdr3_aa: CSASTSGRRSYNEQFF

v_call: TRBV27
d_call: TRBD2
clone_size: -
j_call: TRBJ2-7
cdr3_nt: TGTGCCAGCAGTCCCCAGCGGGAGAGCTACAATGAGCAGTACTTC
cdr3_aa: CASSPQRESYNEQYF

v_call: TRBV13
d_call: TRBD2
clone_size: -
j_call: TRBJ2-3
cdr3_nt: TGTGCCAGCAGCAAGAGGACTAGCGCTAGCACAGATACGCAGTATTTT
cdr3_aa: CASSKRTSASTDTQYF

v_call: TRBV7-9
d_call: -
clone_size: few
j_call: TRBJ1-2
cdr3_nt: TGTGCCAGCAGCCGACCACTATACGGCTACACCTTC
cdr3_aa: CASSRPLYGYTF

v_call: TRBV11-3
d_call: -
clone_size: -
j_call: TRBJ1-4
cdr3_nt: TGTGCCAGCAGCCAAGGATTCGCAGAAAAACTGTTTTTT
cdr3_aa: CASSQGFAEKLFF

v_call: TRBV6-1
d_call: -
clone_size: once
j_call: TRBJ2-1
cdr3_nt: TGTGCCAGCAGTGAAGACGGCAGCTTCAATGAGCAGTTCTTC
cdr3_aa: CASSEDGSFNEQFF

v_call: TRBV7-7
d_call: -
clone_size: -
j_call: TRBJ2-7
cdr3_nt: TGTGCTAGCAGCCCGGAAGGCGGGCGGCAGTACTTC
cdr3_aa: CASSPEGGRQYF

v_call: TRBV5-1
d_call: TRBD1
clone_size: -
j_call: TRBJ1-1
cdr3_nt: TGCGCCAGCAGCCCCTGGACAGGGAGGGTGAACACTGAAGCTTTCTTT
cdr3_aa: CASSPWTGRVNTEAFF

v_call: TRBV5-1
d_call: TRBD2
clone_size: -
j_call: TRBJ2-5
cdr3_nt: TGCGCCAGCAGCCGTGTAGCGGGCCAAGAGACCCAGTACTTC
cdr3_aa: CASSRVAGQETQYF

v_call: TRBV6-2/TRBV6-3
d_call: TRBD2
clone_size: few
j_call: TRBJ2-5
cdr3_nt: TGTGCCAGCAGGATTCTAGCGGGAGGATTTGAGACCCAGTACTTC
cdr3_aa: CASRILAGGFETQYF

v_call: TRBV7-2
d_call: -
clone_size: -
j_call: TRBJ2-1
cdr3_nt: TGTGCCAGCAGCTTAGGAGTGGCAACTATCTACAATGAGCAGTTCTTC
cdr3_aa: CASSLGVATIYNEQFF

v_call: TRBV5-6
d_call: -
clone_size: few
j_call: TRBJ2-7
cdr3_nt: TGTGCCAGCAGCTTGGGAGGAGGGCGCGCCTACGAGCAGTACTTC
cdr3_aa: CASSLGGGRAYEQYF

v_call: TRBV7-3
d_call: TRBD1
clone_size: -
j_call: TRBJ2-7
cdr3_nt: TGTGCCAGCAGCCAACTGACAGGGGGGCGTTACGAGCAGTACTTC
cdr3_aa: CASSQLTGGRYEQYF